Listed below are T cell receptor beta chains from one sample, sequenced in a study of CD8+CD57+ T cells in acquired aplastic anemia. TCRdb itself ran the reads through MiXCR, one entry per CDR3 protein. The table has about 130,000 distinct CDR3 sequences, around 46% seen once. Material: sorted CD4+, CD8+, or CD8+CD57+ T cells (not recorded which) from PBMCs. These receptors were obtained from a human donor in good health, serving as a control. Both conserved end residues are part of each CDR3. The order of the fields is clone size, J gene, D gene, V gene, CDR3 DNA, CDR3 protein. The D gene is left open where the match is weak. Not every row has a clone size; where given, it reads once, few, many or a size class.

many,TRBJ1-1,TRBD1,TRBV27,TGTGCCAGCAGTTCGACAGGGTCGAGAAGAGCTTTCTTT,CASSSTGSRRAFF
NA,TRBJ2-5,NA,TRBV20-1,TGCAGTCCCGGTAGAGAGACCCAGTACTTC,CSPGRETQYF
NA,TRBJ2-7,NA,TRBV15,TGTGCCACCAGCAGAGATAGGACAAGGGGGTACGAGCAGTACTTC,CATSRDRTRGYEQYF
many,TRBJ2-5,NA,TRBV7-2,TGTGCCAGCAGCTTAAAGCGGGCTCCCGAAGTGGTCCAGTACTTC,CASSLKRAPEVVQYF
NA,TRBJ2-1,NA,TRBV2,TGTGCCAGCAGTGAATTCCAACCGAGTCCGTTCTTC,CASSEFQPSPFF
NA,TRBJ2-7,TRBD2,TRBV7-3,TGTGCCAGCAGCTTAAGTAGGGCTAGCGGGGAGTACGAGCAGTACTTC,CASSLSRASGEYEQYF
NA,TRBJ1-1,NA,TRBV19,TGTGCCAGTAGTATAAGGGGGGAGATGAACACTGAAGCTTTCTTT,CASSIRGEMNTEAFF
few,TRBJ2-7,TRBD2,TRBV11-2,TGTGCCAGCAGCCCAAATTCCGGGACTAGCACCTACGAGCAGTACTTC,CASSPNSGTSTYEQYF
few,TRBJ2-5,NA,TRBV29-1,TGCAGCGCCGGGGAGACCCAGTACTTC,CSAGETQYF
many,TRBJ2-7,TRBD2,TRBV19,TGTGCCAGTAGTATCCTAGCGGGGTCCTGGGAGCAGTACTTC,CASSILAGSWEQYF
NA,TRBJ2-7,TRBD2,TRBV10-3,TGTGCCATCAGTGAGTCGGGGACTAGGCACGAGCAGTACTTC,CAISESGTRHEQYF
NA,TRBJ2-7,NA,TRBV10-3,TGTGCCATCAGTGAGTACAGGGATTACGAGCAGTACTTC,CAISEYRDYEQYF
NA,TRBJ2-7,TRBD1,TRBV7-9,TGTGCCAGCAGCCCAACAGGGGCCTACGAGCAGTACTTC,CASSPTGAYEQYF
many,TRBJ1-6,NA,TRBV30,TGTGCCTGGAGTCAGTACACCAGCTCCTATAATTCACCCCTCCACTTT,CAWSQYTSSYNSPLHF
many,TRBJ1-1,NA,TRBV12-3/TRBV12-4,TGTGCCAGCAGTTTGGGAGGGGCGCTTAGGAACACTGAAGCTTTCTTT,CASSLGGALRNTEAFF
NA,TRBJ1-1,NA,TRBV2,TGTGCCAGCACCAAGGGGGGGACCTACACTGAAGCTTTCTTT,CASTKGGTYTEAFF
NA,TRBJ1-2,NA,TRBV19,TGTGCCAGTAGTCCTTCATGGAGAGGGGGGGACTATGGCTACACCTTC,CASSPSWRGGDYGYTF
many,TRBJ1-6,TRBD1,TRBV7-2,TGTGCCAGCAGCTTGGACAGGGGAGGTTCACCCCTCCACTTT,CASSLDRGGSPLHF
many,TRBJ2-5,TRBD1,TRBV6-4,TGTGCCAGCAGCCCGGGACAGGGAGAACGAGAGACCCAGTACTTC,CASSPGQGERETQYF
few,TRBJ2-3,TRBD1,TRBV11-1,TGTGCCAGCAGCGAGCGGACAGGGATAATCACAGATACGCAGTATTTT,CASSERTGIITDTQYF
NA,TRBJ2-7,NA,TRBV9,TGTGCCAGCAGCTTAATTGGGGGAGGAGAGCAGTACTTC,CASSLIGGGEQYF
NA,TRBJ2-1,TRBD2,TRBV24-1,TGTGCTACCGCGGGACTAGCGGGGGGGAGCTCCTACAATGAGCAGTTCTTC,CATAGLAGGSSYNEQFF
NA,TRBJ2-7,TRBD1,TRBV7-2,TGTGCCAGCAGCTTAGAAAGGGGGCACGAGCAGTACTTC,CASSLERGHEQYF
many,TRBJ2-7,NA,TRBV4-1,TGCGCCAGCAGCCAAGTTCAGCTTCCCTACGAGCAGTACTTC,CASSQVQLPYEQYF
many,TRBJ1-3,TRBD1,TRBV11-2,TGTGCCAGCAGCCCTACTCGGCTCCAGACAGGGGAAGCTGGAAACACCATATATTTT,CASSPTRLQTGEAGNTIYF
NA,TRBJ2-4,NA,TRBV6-1,TGTGCCAGTCTAGGGACAAGTGGCCGGGGGGAAAACATTCAGTACTTC,CASLGTSGRGENIQYF
NA,TRBJ1-1,NA,TRBV15,TGTGCCACCAGCAGAGCTTATAACACTGAAGCTTTCTTT,CATSRAYNTEAFF
NA,TRBJ2-3,TRBD2,TRBV10-2,TGCGCCAGCAGTGCGGCTAGCGGGAGGACAGATACGCAGTATTTT,CASSAASGRTDTQYF
many,TRBJ2-1,NA,TRBV20-1,TGCAGTGCTAGGGGGACGGGACTCCCGCCGAATGAGCAGTTCTTC,CSARGTGLPPNEQFF
NA,TRBJ2-7,TRBD1,TRBV20-1,TGCAGTGCCGGGACAGGGGCGGTCTACGAGCAGTACTTC,CSAGTGAVYEQYF
many,TRBJ2-1,NA,TRBV4-1,TGCGCCAGCAGCCAGGGCAGGGAAGGTAGTATTAGCTACAATGAGCAGTTCTTC,CASSQGREGSISYNEQFF
NA,TRBJ2-2,NA,TRBV4-3,TGCGCCAGCAGCCAAGAAGAAGCGGCAGCCGACATCACCGGGGAGCTGTTTTTT,CASSQEEAAADITGELFF
NA,TRBJ2-5,NA,TRBV25-1,TGTGCCAGCAGTGAGGACCGTGGGACCCAGTACTTC,CASSEDRGTQYF